This TCR beta chain was observed in a study of T cells in Graves' hyperthyroidism and ophthalmopathy. Looking at the study overall: The blood sample was taken at first diagnosis, before treatment began.

RNA transcripts served as the template for amplifying TCR beta CDR3 regions. When the TCR CDR3 underwent first-round RT-PCR, the HTBI primer set was used. TCRdb itself ran the multiplex PCR reads through MiXCR, one entry per CDR3 protein. The table includes about 92,000 distinct CDR3 sequences, roughly 56% detected once. A lack of ophthalmopathy progression within 18 months defined stable Graves' hyperthyroidism. Patients showing uncontrolled infection, other autoimmune disease, pregnancy or lactation were ineligible. Fresh peripheral blood, approximately 9.1 ml, was the source of the PBMCs. This CDR3 has 14 residues. Trimming cost V 4 bases and J 4 bases, with 16 bases left between them. Per germline, CDR1 DFQATT and CDR2 SNEGSKA (reference sequence).

The sequence was obtained from a middle-aged woman with Graves' hyperthyroidism. The V and J genes are TRBV20-1 and TRBJ2-5, with D maybe TRBD2 (6 bases). The material sequenced was blood. The CDR3 spells CSAIFGGVGETQYF. The CDR3 DNA reads as TGCAGTGCTATATTCGGCGGGGTAGGAGAGACCCAGTACTTC.